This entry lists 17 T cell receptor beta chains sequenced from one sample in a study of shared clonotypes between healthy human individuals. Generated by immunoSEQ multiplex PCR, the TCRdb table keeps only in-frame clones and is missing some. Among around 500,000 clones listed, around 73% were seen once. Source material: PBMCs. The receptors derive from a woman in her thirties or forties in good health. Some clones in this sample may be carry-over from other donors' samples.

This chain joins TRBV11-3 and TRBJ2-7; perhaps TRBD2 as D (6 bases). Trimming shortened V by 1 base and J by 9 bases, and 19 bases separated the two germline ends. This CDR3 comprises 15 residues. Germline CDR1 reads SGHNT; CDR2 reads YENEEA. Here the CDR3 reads CASSLGLASEEWQYF. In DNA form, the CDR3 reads TGTGCCAGCAGCTTAGGGCTAGCGTCGGAGGAGTGGCAGTACTTC.

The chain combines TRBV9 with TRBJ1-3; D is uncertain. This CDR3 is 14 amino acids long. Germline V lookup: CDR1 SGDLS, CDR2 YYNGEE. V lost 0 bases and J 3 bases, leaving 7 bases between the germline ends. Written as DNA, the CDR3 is TGTGCCAGCAGCGTAGGATGGGATGGAAACACCATATATTTT. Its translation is CASSVGWDGNTIYF.

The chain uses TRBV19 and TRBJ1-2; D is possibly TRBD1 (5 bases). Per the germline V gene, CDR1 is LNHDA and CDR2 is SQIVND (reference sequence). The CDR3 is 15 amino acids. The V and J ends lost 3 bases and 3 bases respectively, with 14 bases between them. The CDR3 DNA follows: TGTGCCAGTAGTATGCAGGGAGCTTTCCACTATGGCTACACCTTC. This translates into CASSMQGAFHYGYTF.

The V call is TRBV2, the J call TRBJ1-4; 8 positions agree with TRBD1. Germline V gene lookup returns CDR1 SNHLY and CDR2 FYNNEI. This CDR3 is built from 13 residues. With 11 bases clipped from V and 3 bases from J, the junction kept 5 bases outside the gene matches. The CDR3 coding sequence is TGTGCCGCCGGGGGACAGGCTAATGAAAAACTGTTTTTT. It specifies CAAGGQANEKLFF.

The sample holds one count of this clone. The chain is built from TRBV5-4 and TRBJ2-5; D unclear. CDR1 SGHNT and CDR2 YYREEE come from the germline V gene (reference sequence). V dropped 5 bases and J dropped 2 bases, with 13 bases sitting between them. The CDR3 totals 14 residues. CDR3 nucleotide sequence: TGTGCCAGCAGGAAGCTAGGTGAACAAGAGACCCAGTACTTC. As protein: CASRKLGEQETQYF.

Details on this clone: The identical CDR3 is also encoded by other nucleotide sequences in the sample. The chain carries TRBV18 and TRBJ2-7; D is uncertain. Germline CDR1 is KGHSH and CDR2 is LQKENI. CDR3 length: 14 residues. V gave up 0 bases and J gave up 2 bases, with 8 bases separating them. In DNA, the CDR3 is TGTGCCAGCTCACCACCGGGCAGACCCTACGAGCAGTACTTC. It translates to CASSPPGRPYEQYF.

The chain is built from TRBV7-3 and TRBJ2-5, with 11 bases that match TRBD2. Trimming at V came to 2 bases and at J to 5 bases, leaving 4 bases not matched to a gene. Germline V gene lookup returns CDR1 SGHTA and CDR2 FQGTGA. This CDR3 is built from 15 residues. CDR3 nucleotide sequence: TGTGCCAGCAGCTTATCGGCTAGCGGGAGGGAGACCCAGTACTTC. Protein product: CASSLSASGRETQYF. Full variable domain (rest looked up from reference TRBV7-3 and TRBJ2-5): GAGVSQTPSNKVTEKGKYVELRCDPISGHTALYWYRQSLGQGPEFLIYFQGTGAADDSGLPNDRFFAVRPEGSVSTLKIQRTERGDSAVYLCASSLSASGRETQYFGPGTRLLVL.

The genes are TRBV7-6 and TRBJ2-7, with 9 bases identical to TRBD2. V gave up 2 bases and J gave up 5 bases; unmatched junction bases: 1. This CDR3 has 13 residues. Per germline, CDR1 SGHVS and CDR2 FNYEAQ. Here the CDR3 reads CASSLQRGDEQYF. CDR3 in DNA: TGTGCCAGCAGCTTACAGCGGGGGGACGAGCAGTACTTC.

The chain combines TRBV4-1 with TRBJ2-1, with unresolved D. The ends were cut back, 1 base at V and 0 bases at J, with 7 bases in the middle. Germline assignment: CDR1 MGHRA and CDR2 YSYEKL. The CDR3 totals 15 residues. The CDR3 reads CASSQGFRSYNEQFF. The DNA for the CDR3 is TGCGCCAGCAGCCAAGGATTCCGCTCCTACAATGAGCAGTTCTTC.

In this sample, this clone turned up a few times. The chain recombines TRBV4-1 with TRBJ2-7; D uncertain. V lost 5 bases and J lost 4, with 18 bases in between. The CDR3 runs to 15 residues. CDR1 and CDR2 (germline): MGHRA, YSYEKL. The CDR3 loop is CASSYGHGLGYEQYF. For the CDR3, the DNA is TGCGCCAGCAGCTACGGCCACGGCCTGGGGTACGAGCAGTACTTC.

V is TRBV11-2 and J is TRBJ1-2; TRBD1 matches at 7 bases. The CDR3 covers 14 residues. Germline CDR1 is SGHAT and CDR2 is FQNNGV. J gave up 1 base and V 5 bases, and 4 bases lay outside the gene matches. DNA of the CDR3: TGTGCCAGCAGCCCCACAGGGGATAACTATGGCTACACCTTC. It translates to CASSPTGDNYGYTF.

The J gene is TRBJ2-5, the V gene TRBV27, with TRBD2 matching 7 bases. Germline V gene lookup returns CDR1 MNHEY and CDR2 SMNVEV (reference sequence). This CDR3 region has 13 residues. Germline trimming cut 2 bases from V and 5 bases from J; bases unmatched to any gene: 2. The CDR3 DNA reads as TGTGCCAGCAGTTTAGGGCGGGAGGAGACCCAGTACTTC. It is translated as CASSLGREETQYF.

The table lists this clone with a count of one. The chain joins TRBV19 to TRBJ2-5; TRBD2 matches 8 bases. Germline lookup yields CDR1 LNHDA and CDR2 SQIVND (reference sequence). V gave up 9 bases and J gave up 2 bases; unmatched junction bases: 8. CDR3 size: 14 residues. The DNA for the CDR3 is TGTGCCAGCGGTGGGGGACTAGTTCAAGAGACCCAGTACTTC. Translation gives CASGGGLVQETQYF.

The CDR3 DNA reads as TGCGCCAGCAGCCTAGGGGCGGAATTCTACAATGAGCAGTTCTTC. Its translation is CASSLGAEFYNEQFF. V is TRBV4-3 and J is TRBJ2-1; possibly TRBD1 for D (5 bases). This CDR3 contains 15 residues. The V and J ends lost 4 bases and 3 bases respectively, with 13 bases between them. Germline assignment: CDR1 LGHNA and CDR2 YSLEER.

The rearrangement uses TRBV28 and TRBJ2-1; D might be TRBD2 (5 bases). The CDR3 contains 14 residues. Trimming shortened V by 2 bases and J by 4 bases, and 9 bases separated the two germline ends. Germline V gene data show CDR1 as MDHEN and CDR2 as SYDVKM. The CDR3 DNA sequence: TGTGCCAGCAGTTTAGCGCTAGCTTACAATGAGCAGTTCTTC. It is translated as CASSLALAYNEQFF.

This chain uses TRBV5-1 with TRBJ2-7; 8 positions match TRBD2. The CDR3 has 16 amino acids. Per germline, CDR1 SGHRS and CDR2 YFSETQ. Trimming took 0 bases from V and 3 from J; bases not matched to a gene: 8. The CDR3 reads CASSLDASGSVYEQYF. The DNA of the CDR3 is TGCGCCAGCAGCTTGGACGCTAGCGGGTCAGTCTACGAGCAGTACTTC.

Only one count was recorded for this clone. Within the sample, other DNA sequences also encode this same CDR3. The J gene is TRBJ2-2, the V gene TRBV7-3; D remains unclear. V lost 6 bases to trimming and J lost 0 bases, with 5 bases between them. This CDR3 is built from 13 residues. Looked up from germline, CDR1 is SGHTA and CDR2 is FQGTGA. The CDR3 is CASSSPNTGELFF. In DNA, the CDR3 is TGTGCCAGCAGTAGTCCGAACACCGGGGAGCTGTTTTTT. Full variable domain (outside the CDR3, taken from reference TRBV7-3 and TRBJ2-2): GAGVSQTPSNKVTEKGKYVELRCDPISGHTALYWYRQSLGQGPEFLIYFQGTGAADDSGLPNDRFFAVRPEGSVSTLKIQRTERGDSAVYLCASSSPNTGELFFGEGSRLTVL.